This T cell receptor (beta chain) was identified in a study of tumor and adjacent non-tumor tissue in lung cancer. Turning to this clonotype: The junction and the germline gene differ at one end; a read error may be behind it.

The template was RNA from unsorted bulk tissue. A modified ARM-PCR protocol with three rounds of nested PCR amplified TCRbeta. One entry per CDR3 protein, called by TCRdb with MiXCR from the multiplex PCR reads. The table includes just over 200,000 distinct CDR3 sequences, about 71% detected once. Germline V gene sequence: CDR1 MGHRA, CDR2 YSYEKL. This CDR3 contains 16 residues. The receptor was isolated from a man aged 60 to 75 with non-small cell lung cancer. Sequences were obtained from lung tumor tissue. The chain links TRBV4-1 to TRBJ2-5; D is perhaps TRBD1 (6 bases). The CDR3 sequence is CASSLLLVGAGETQNF. The CDR3 nucleotides are TGCGCCAGCAGCCTCCTACTAGTGGGGGCCGGGGAGACCCAGAACTTC.